This is a list of T cell receptor beta chains from one sample in a study of regulatory T cells in long-lasting Graves disease. TCRdb called the multiplex PCR reads again in MiXCR, with one record for every CDR3 protein. The table lists 600,000 to 800,000 distinct CDR3 sequences, around 32% of them singletons, with under 55% in the top ten. The sample was peripheral blood mononuclear cells (PBMCs), taken when the disease was refractory, from a patient treated with antithyroid drugs. Receptors originate from a female donor with Graves disease. Both conserved end residues are part of each CDR3. The D gene is left open where the match is weak. Some rows mark clone size as missing; the rest say once, few, many or name a class of expanded clone.

v_gene,j_gene,abundance,d_gene,CDR3aa,CDR3nt
TRBV19,TRBJ1-1,few,NA,CASSMGRWNTEAFF,TGTGCCAGTAGTATGGGACGGTGGAACACTGAAGCTTTCTTT
TRBV5-4,TRBJ1-4,once,TRBD1,CASSLKTGGNEKLFF,TGTGCCAGCAGCTTGAAGACAGGGGGGAATGAAAAACTGTTTTTT
TRBV7-8,TRBJ1-5,few,NA,CASSPQVNSNQPQHF,TGTGCCAGCAGCCCACAGGTGAATAGCAATCAGCCCCAGCATTTT
TRBV3-1,TRBJ1-1,few,NA,CASSQQTGNTEAFF,TGTGCCAGCAGCCAACAGACAGGGAACACTGAAGCTTTCTTT
TRBV5-1,TRBJ2-7,NA,TRBD1,CASSPQTGGSYEQYF,TGCGCCAGCAGCCCCCAGACAGGGGGCTCCTACGAGCAGTACTTC
TRBV20-1,TRBJ1-2,NA,TRBD1,CSAQGGGTIYGYTF,TGCAGTGCTCAGGGGGGGGGGACCATCTATGGCTACACCTTC
TRBV19,TRBJ1-5,NA,NA,CASTNTGYSNQPQHF,TGTGCCAGTACTAATACAGGGTATAGCAATCAGCCCCAGCATTTT
TRBV5-1,TRBJ1-6,few,NA,CASSLGFQGSSWDSPLHF,TGCGCCAGCAGCTTGGGGTTTCAGGGGTCCTCTTGGGATTCACCCCTCCACTTT
TRBV5-1,TRBJ1-1,NA,TRBD1,CASSLLLSTGGSNTEAFF,TGCGCCAGCAGCTTGCTGTTATCCACAGGGGGCTCGAACACTGAAGCTTTCTTT
TRBV9,TRBJ1-1,NA,NA,CASSAEDSQLYTEAFF,TGTGCCAGCAGCGCTGAGGACAGCCAACTGTACACTGAAGCTTTCTTC
TRBV18,TRBJ1-4,NA,TRBD1,CASSRFDRDEKLFF,TGTGCCAGCTCACGTTTCGACAGGGACGAAAAACTGTTTTTT
TRBV2,TRBJ2-2,NA,NA,CASSEGGPPPGELFF,TGTGCCAGCAGTGAAGGGGGACCACCCCCCGGGGAGCTGTTTTTT
TRBV5-1,TRBJ2-7,NA,NA,CASSLLHEQYF,TGCGCCAGCAGCTTGTTACACGAGCAGTACTTC
TRBV6-1,TRBJ1-2,NA,NA,CASSERPGDYGYTF,TGTGCCAGCAGTGAAAGGCCGGGGGACTATGGCTACACCTTC
TRBV4-2,TRBJ1-4,NA,NA,CASSRRSVGEKLFF,TGTGCCAGCAGCCGACGGTCGGTCGGTGAAAAACTGTTTTTT
TRBV28,TRBJ1-2,many,NA,CASISAGNRAGYTF,TGTGCCAGCATATCCGCGGGAAACAGGGCTGGCTACACCTTC
TRBV6-1,TRBJ1-2,few,NA,CASSTGRANYGYTF,TGTGCCAGCAGTACCGGACGGGCCAACTATGGCTACACCTTC
TRBV6-5,TRBJ1-1,few,NA,CASSYSYWAFF,TGTGCCAGCAGTTACAGCTATTGGGCTTTCTTT
TRBV19,TRBJ1-2,NA,TRBD1,CASSKAPDRGYGYTF,TGTGCCAGTAGTAAGGCTCCGGACAGGGGCTATGGCTACACCTTC
TRBV6-2/TRBV6-3,TRBJ1-6,few,NA,CASTRRGDGSPLHF,TGTGCCAGCACCCGGCGGGGGGACGGGTCACCCCTCCACTTT
TRBV12-3/TRBV12-4,TRBJ1-4,few,TRBD1,CASSPTRDREEKLFF,TGTGCCAGCAGTCCAACCAGGGACAGAGAAGAAAAACTGTTTTTT
TRBV6-5,TRBJ2-5,many,TRBD2,CASSYPRGGGSKTQYF,TGTGCCAGCAGTTACCCTCGAGGCGGGGGGTCGAAGACCCAGTACTTC
TRBV7-9,TRBJ1-6,NA,TRBD1,CASSPRGTGVQSSPLHF,TGTGCCAGCAGCCCCCGAGGGACAGGGGTACAGAGTTCACCCCTCCACTTT
TRBV6-1,TRBJ1-5,NA,NA,CASSEAQAGSHQPQHF,TGTGCCAGCAGTGAAGCGCAGGCAGGGAGTCATCAGCCCCAGCATTTT
TRBV25-1,TRBJ2-7,NA,NA,CASSDSRRISYEQYF,TGTGCCAGCAGTGATAGCCGCAGGATCTCCTACGAGCAGTACTTC
TRBV11-2,TRBJ2-7,many,NA,CASKDGRSSYEQYF,TGTGCCAGCAAGGACGGTCGGAGCTCCTACGAGCAGTACTTC
TRBV11-2,TRBJ1-2,few,NA,CASSLDPGDLKNGYTF,TGTGCCAGCAGCTTAGATCCCGGGGACTTGAAGAATGGCTACACCTTC
TRBV7-8,TRBJ1-4,NA,NA,CASSSTTRTNEKLFF,TGTGCCAGCAGCTCTACGACAAGAACTAATGAAAAACTGTTTTTT
TRBV6-1,TRBJ1-2,NA,NA,CASSLYGTSYGYTF,TGTGCCAGCAGTCTATACGGGACGTCTTATGGCTACACCTTC
TRBV2,TRBJ2-3,NA,NA,CASSSYLASSTDTQYF,TGTGCCAGCAGTTCTTATCTAGCGTCTAGCACAGATACGCAGTATTTT
TRBV24-1,TRBJ2-2,NA,NA,CATSEGGRGNTGELFF,TGTGCCACCAGTGAGGGGGGACGGGGGAACACCGGGGAGCTGTTTTTT
TRBV29-1,TRBJ1-1,few,TRBD1,CSVEDLGGQGVIEAFF,TGCAGCGTTGAAGATCTGGGAGGACAGGGGGTTATTGAAGCTTTCTTT
TRBV19,TRBJ1-2,NA,TRBD1,CASSIVGTGNGYTF,TGTGCCAGTAGTATAGTCGGGACAGGGAATGGCTACACCTTC